This paragraph reports one T cell receptor (beta chain). What it recognizes is unknown. This sample was taken from a study of T cell repertoires in cytomegalovirus infection. One entry per CDR3 protein, called by TCRdb with MiXCR from the reads. The data show hundreds of thousands of distinct CDR3 sequences, 42% seen once. The specimen comprised cultured PBMCs, sampled from culture after CMV antigen stimulation. This sequence originates from a human donor in good health (CMV status not recorded). Some clones in this sample may be carry-over from other donors' samples.

The CDR3 sequence: CAIGGGAGVSNQPQHF. The CDR3 DNA follows: TGTGCCATCGGAGGGGGCGCGGGAGTGAGCAATCAGCCCCAGCATTTT. The rearrangement uses TRBV6-2 or TRBV6-3 and TRBJ1-5; 7 bases agree with TRBD1. V lost 10 bases, J lost 1 base, and 13 bases stayed unmatched. The CDR3 runs 16 residues. CDR1 and CDR2 (germline): MNHEY, SVGEGT.